The next 19 T cell receptor beta chains were all read from a single sample in a study of cytomegalovirus exposure and HLA in healthy donors. 13 Jbeta primers and 60 Vbeta primers were used for the PCR. This table comes from immunoSEQ multiplex PCR, and its TCRdb copy is limited to in-frame clones, with some not included. The sample records about 140,000 clones, 75% to 80% being singletons. The sequenced material came from PBMCs. These receptors were taken from a woman between 50 and 59 years old in good health and CMV-seronegative.

The V and J genes are TRBV4-3 and TRBJ2-2, with D possibly TRBD1 on 6 matching bases. CDR1 LGHNA and CDR2 YSLEER come from the germline V gene. The CDR3 spans 15 residues. V was shortened by 3 bases and J by 6 bases, with 14 bases between the two germline ends. The CDR3 protein is CASSHRGVGPGELFF. The CDR3 nucleotides are TGCGCCAGCAGCCACAGGGGTGTAGGGCCCGGGGAGCTGTTTTTT.

This clone came up once. This sequence joins TRBV9 and TRBJ2-1; TRBD1 agrees at 8 bases. The CDR3 is made up of 16 amino acids. The ends lost 0 bases at V and 6 bases at J; junction bases unmatched: 8. The V gene's germline CDR1 is SGDLS and CDR2 YYNGEE. The CDR3 loop is CASSVGDRGPSNEQFF. The CDR3 DNA follows: TGTGCCAGCAGCGTAGGAGACAGGGGTCCCTCCAATGAGCAGTTCTTC.

This clone has only a few counts. The chain has TRBV7-2 and TRBJ1-1; weak D call: TRBD1 (6 bases). Germline V lookup: CDR1 SGHTA, CDR2 FQGNSA. The CDR3 covers 12 residues. CDR3 residues: CISDRLNTEAFF. CDR3 sequence (DNA): TGTATATCGGACAGATTGAACACTGAAGCTTTCTTT.

The chain is built from TRBV11-3 and TRBJ1-5, with 7 positions matching TRBD1. In germline, CDR1 is SGHNT, CDR2 YENEEA. With 5 bases clipped from V and 9 bases from J, the junction kept 10 bases outside the gene matches. The CDR3 covers 14 residues. The CDR3 is CASSRRDRYRPQHF. In DNA, the CDR3 is TGTGCCAGCAGCCGCCGGGACAGATATCGGCCCCAGCATTTT.

This chain joins TRBV4-3 and TRBJ1-2; D perhaps matches TRBD1 (6 bases). There are 12 residues in the CDR3. V was shortened by 6 bases and J by 8 bases, with 13 bases between the two germline ends. Germline CDR1 and CDR2: LGHNA and YSLEER. Here the CDR3 DNA reads TGCGCCAGCAGTCCAGGGGAGTTAGGCTACACCTTC. It specifies CASSPGELGYTF.

V usage is TRBV29-1 and J usage is TRBJ2-5; a possible D gene is TRBD2 (6 bases). V was trimmed by 5 bases and J by 4 bases, leaving 11 bases between them. The CDR3 extends over 12 amino acids. Germline V gene lookup returns CDR1 SQVTM and CDR2 ANQGSEA. This CDR3 is CSVKTRRETQYF. As DNA, the CDR3 is TGCAGCGTTAAGACTAGGCGAGAGACCCAGTACTTC. Together with reference TRBV29-1 and TRBJ2-5, the CDR3 gives the full variable domain: SAVISQKPSRDICQRGTSLTIQCQVDSQVTMMFWYRQQPGQSLTLIATANQGSEATYESGFVIDKFPISRPNLTFSTLTVSNMSPEDSSIYLCSVKTRRETQYFGPGTRLLVL.

The rearrangement links TRBV6-5 to TRBJ2-7; 7 nucleotides match TRBD2. The CDR3 consists of 15 residues. Germline loops: CDR1 MNHEY, CDR2 SVGAGI. Trimming took 4 bases from V and 6 from J; bases not matched to a gene: 12. The CDR3 region has the DNA TGTGCCAGCAGTTTGACCAGGGCGGGGGAAGGCGAGCAGTACTTC. It translates to CASSLTRAGEGEQYF.

This clone was seen a handful of times. CDR3 residues: CASSRDSLSAEAFF. The CDR3 region has the DNA TGTGCCAGCAGCCGGGACAGTCTCTCCGCTGAAGCTTTCTTT. The chain has TRBV7-2 and TRBJ1-1, with 7 bases lining up with TRBD1. J gave up 6 bases and V 5 bases, and 9 bases lay outside the gene matches. The CDR3 loop spans 14 amino acids. Germline CDR1 and CDR2: SGHTA and FQGNSA.

The chain links TRBV6-5 to TRBJ1-1; no firm D call. Germline lookup yields CDR1 MNHEY and CDR2 SVGAGI. The CDR3 sequence is 13 residues long. V lost 2 bases and J lost 8, with 12 bases in between. This CDR3 reads CASSYDSLEEAFF. CDR3 in DNA: TGTGCCAGCAGTTACGATTCCCTGGAGGAAGCTTTCTTT.

The chain has TRBV7-6 and TRBJ1-1, with a possible D match to TRBD1 (5 bases). V was shortened by 1 base and J by 3 bases, with 9 bases between the two germline ends. Germline V gene data show CDR1 as SGHVS and CDR2 as FNYEAQ. There are 14 residues in the CDR3. The CDR3, as DNA: TGTGCCAGCAGCTTAGGGGGCTATGACACTGAAGCTTTCTTT. It is translated as CASSLGGYDTEAFF.

The rearrangement uses TRBV7-6 and TRBJ2-5, with 13 bases that match TRBD2. The germline gives CDR1 SGHVS, CDR2 FNYEAQ. The J segment lost 5 bases and the V segment lost 6 bases, leaving 6 bases of the junction unmatched. This CDR3 is 15 amino acids long. CDR3 region: CASSQGLAGVETQYF. As DNA, the CDR3 is TGTGCCAGCAGTCAAGGACTAGCGGGGGTGGAGACCCAGTACTTC.

In nucleotides, the CDR3 is TGTGCCAGCAGCTTAGGTCCAGGGGGCCAAGAGACCCAGTACTTC. It translates to CASSLGPGGQETQYF. The V call is TRBV7-9, the J call TRBJ2-5; 7 nucleotides agree with TRBD1. The germline V gene encodes CDR1 SEHNR and CDR2 FQNEAQ (reference sequence). The CDR3 consists of 15 residues. V lost 1 base and J lost 1; bases outside the gene matches: 3.

This clone appeared a few times. V usage is TRBV19 and J usage is TRBJ1-6, with TRBD1 matching 7 bases. Germline lookup yields CDR1 LNHDA and CDR2 SQIVND (reference sequence). V lost 7 bases and J lost 4; bases outside the gene matches: 4. The CDR3 is made up of 14 amino acids. This CDR3 is CASTDRPYNSPLHF. The DNA for the CDR3 is TGTGCCAGTACGGACAGGCCGTATAATTCACCCCTCCACTTT.

The chain uses TRBV5-6 and TRBJ1-1; 9 bases line up with TRBD1. The CDR3 contains 16 residues. V gave up 5 bases and J gave up 4 bases; unmatched junction bases: 12. CDR1 SGHDT and CDR2 YYEEEE come from the germline V gene. The CDR3 DNA sequence: TGTGCCAGCAGAGGAACAGGGGGCGCATCGACCACTGAAGCTTTCTTT. Translation gives CASRGTGGASTTEAFF.

The chain recombines TRBV27 with TRBJ2-5, with 7 bases fitting TRBD1. The V and J ends lost 6 bases and 1 base, in that order; junction bases with no gene match: 5. Germline V lookup: CDR1 MNHEY, CDR2 SMNVEV (reference sequence). The CDR3 totals 14 residues. Here the CDR3 reads CASSPQGIQETQYF. Here the CDR3 DNA reads TGTGCCAGCAGCCCACAGGGGATCCAAGAGACCCAGTACTTC.

The chain employs TRBV10-3 and TRBJ2-7, with 7 bases identical to TRBD1. The germline V gene encodes CDR1 ENHRY and CDR2 SYGVKD. V shed 6 bases, J shed 5 bases, and the junction held 10 bases outside the gene matches. The CDR3 totals 14 residues. In DNA form, the CDR3 reads TGTGCCATCAGGGGTGACAGGGTAGGGAACGAGCAGTACTTC. This encodes CAIRGDRVGNEQYF.

The V and J genes are TRBV30 and TRBJ1-4, with D possibly matching TRBD1 (5 bases). Trimming took off 0 bases at V and 3 bases at J, with 8 bases between the two ends. Germline values: CDR1 GTSNPN, CDR2 SVGIG (reference sequence). The CDR3 consists of 14 residues. CDR3 DNA sequence: TGTGCCTGGAGTGTGGGGCTTGCTAATGAAAAACTGTTTTTT. Encoded protein: CAWSVGLANEKLFF.

This chain joins TRBV27 and TRBJ1-5, with D possibly matching TRBD1 (6 bases). Between the trimmed V and J ends, which lost 5 bases and 7 bases, there was a span of 15 bases. Germline values: CDR1 MNHEY, CDR2 SMNVEV (reference sequence). The CDR3 has 14 residues. CDR3 nucleotides: TGTGCCAGCAGTACACAGGGTTTCGGACAGCCCCAGCATTTT. It encodes CASSTQGFGQPQHF.

V and J are TRBV15 and TRBJ2-5; TRBD1 aligns across 7 bases. CDR1 is LNHNV and CDR2 is YYDKDF in the germline V gene (reference sequence). J lost 12 bases, V lost 1 base, and 11 bases had no gene match. This CDR3 contains 14 residues. In DNA form, the CDR3 reads TGTGCCACCAGCAGAGCAACCCAACAGGGGACGGAGTACTTC. It codes for CATSRATQQGTEYF.